This TCR beta chain derives from a study of blood T cell repertoires in COVID-19. The CDR3 runs to 14 residues. Germline CDR1 SGHRS, CDR2 YFSETQ. The V gene end was trimmed by 4 bases and the J gene end by 2 bases; junction bases not matched to a gene: 6. TCRdb's copy holds only in-frame clones and misses some; the assay was immunoSEQ multiplex PCR. Of tens of thousands of clones listed, around 86% were seen once; the top ten hold approximately 15%. The sequenced material came from peripheral blood. This clonotype was sampled from a woman older than 75 with active or convalescent COVID-19. The chain carries TRBV5-1 and TRBJ2-7; 7 nucleotides agree with TRBD1. CDR3 in amino acids: CASSRGQGAYEQYF. CDR3 nucleotide sequence: TGCGCCAGCAGCAGAGGTCAGGGGGCCTACGAGCAGTACTTC.